The 10 T cell receptor beta chains below all came from one sample that was sequenced in a study of Graves' ophthalmopathy and Graves' hyperthyroidism. Amplified material comprised TCR beta CDR3 regions derived from RNA transcripts. In the first round, RT-PCR was carried out with HTBI primers, and a multiplex PCR formed the second round. One entry per CDR3 protein, called by TCRdb with MiXCR from the multiplex PCR reads. Among about 700,000 distinct CDR3 sequences listed, 35% to 50% were seen once. Sequencing was carried out using peripheral blood. Receptors originate from an adult man with Graves' ophthalmopathy.

V usage is TRBV29-1 and J usage is TRBJ2-1, with D possibly matching TRBD1 (6 bases). Trimming pared 7 bases from V and 8 bases from J, leaving 12 bases between. In germline, CDR1 is SQVTM, CDR2 ANQGSEA. The CDR3 contains 11 residues. Here the CDR3 reads CSAGDTHEQFF. The CDR3 DNA is TGCAGCGCCGGGGACACCCATGAGCAGTTCTTC.

The V gene is TRBV5-6, the J gene TRBJ1-3, with D unclear. Trimming took 1 base from V and 0 from J, leaving 11 bases between them. The CDR3 loop spans 16 amino acids. Germline lookup yields CDR1 SGHDT and CDR2 YYEEEE. CDR3 DNA sequence: TGTGCCAGCAGCTTGATGGATTCGAGCTCTGGAAACACCATATATTTT. This gives the protein CASSLMDSSSGNTIYF.

The sample holds a few counts of this clonotype. The gene calls are TRBV2 and TRBJ2-5, with TRBD2 matching 9 bases. The CDR3 has 15 residues. The junction had 5 bases not matched to a gene; V was cut back by 6 bases and J by 0 bases. The V gene's germline CDR1 is SNHLY and CDR2 FYNNEI. The CDR3 reads CASSHRLADQETQYF. The DNA of the CDR3 is TGTGCCAGCAGCCACCGACTAGCGGACCAAGAGACCCAGTACTTC.

This clonotype was observed a handful of times. V gene TRBV7-8 combines with J gene TRBJ2-5; 9 bases map to TRBD1. This CDR3 has 16 amino acids. Germline values: CDR1 SGHVS, CDR2 FQNEAQ. The ends lost 5 bases at V and 3 bases at J; junction bases unmatched: 10. The CDR3 reads CASSAPDRGLEETQYF. CDR3 sequence (DNA): TGTGCCAGCAGCGCGCCCGACAGGGGGTTGGAAGAGACCCAGTACTTC.

This clonotype was detected ten times or more. The V gene is TRBV29-1, the J gene TRBJ2-7; tentative D call: TRBD1 (6 bases). Germline CDR1 reads SQVTM; CDR2 reads ANQGSEA. The V end lost 4 bases, the J end lost 7 bases, and 8 bases lay between the germline ends. The CDR3 is made up of 10 amino acids. This CDR3 reads CSVGGREQYF. The CDR3 DNA is TGCAGCGTTGGGGGGCGGGAGCAGTACTTC.

The rearrangement uses TRBV7-3 and TRBJ1-1; perhaps TRBD1 as D (5 bases). Germline-derived CDR1 and CDR2 are SGHTA and FQGTGA. Trimming removed 7 bases at V and 0 bases at J, with 12 bases between. This CDR3 has 14 amino acids. CDR3 in amino acids: CASTTGTMNTEAFF. CDR3 bases: TGTGCCAGCACCACCGGGACCATGAACACTGAAGCTTTCTTT.

This chain joins TRBV7-2 and TRBJ1-5; tentative D call: TRBD1 (5 bases). Germline CDR1 and CDR2: SGHTA and FQGNSA. Trimming took 5 bases from V and 11 from J, leaving 16 bases between them. CDR3 length: 13 amino acids. The CDR3 DNA follows: TGTGCCAGCAGCCCGCTTGCAGGGCAGTCCCAGCATTTT. It yields the protein CASSPLAGQSQHF.

This CDR3 reads CATNGPGTGDQPQHF. The DNA of the CDR3 is TGTGCCACCAACGGGCCAGGGACAGGGGATCAGCCCCAGCATTTT. The V call is TRBV24-1, the J call TRBJ1-5, with 10 bases that match TRBD1. The CDR3 runs to 15 residues. Trimming cost V 8 bases and J 5 bases; bases outside gene matches: 8. Germline CDR1 KGHDR, CDR2 SFDVKD.

This clonotype was seen a handful of times. This chain connects TRBV20-1 to TRBJ2-7; D gene ambiguous. Germline V gives CDR1 DFQATT, CDR2 SNEGSKA (reference sequence). This CDR3 spans 15 amino acids. V was trimmed by 4 bases and J by 0 bases, leaving 16 bases between them. CDR3 amino acids: CSATTETPSSYEQYF. CDR3 coding DNA: TGCAGTGCTACTACCGAGACCCCGAGCTCCTACGAGCAGTACTTC.

This clonotype appeared a few times. The chain recombines TRBV11-2 with TRBJ2-7, with 12 bases aligning to TRBD2. V was clipped by 5 bases and J by 2 bases; unmatched bases: 7. The CDR3 length is 16 residues. Germline-derived CDR1 and CDR2 are SGHAT and FQNNGV. The CDR3 spells CASSTGTSGPTYEQYF. DNA for the CDR3: TGTGCCAGCAGCACCGGGACTAGCGGGCCGACCTACGAGCAGTACTTC. Full variable domain (rest looked up from reference TRBV11-2 and TRBJ2-7): EAGVAQSPRYKIIEKRQSVAFWCNPISGHATLYWYQQILGQGPKLLIQFQNNGVVDDSQLPKDRFSAERLKGVDSTLKIQPAKLEDSAVYLCASSTGTSGPTYEQYFGPGTRLTVT.